One and the same sample provided the 10 T cell receptor beta chains below, sequenced in a study of cytomegalovirus exposure and HLA in healthy donors. 60 Vbeta and 13 Jbeta primers were used in PCR. Profiled with immunoSEQ multiplex PCR; TCRdb holds only in-frame clones, not every one. This sample carries some 110,000 clones, more than 75% of them seen once, and the ten largest clones take less than 15%. Sequenced sample: PBMCs. These receptors were collected from a woman aged 55 to 70 in good health and CMV-seropositive.

With regard to this clone: The junction departs from germline at one end; a sequencing error may be responsible. CDR3 sequence reads: CASSPLASGGPGRLF. The CDR3 DNA follows: TGTGCCAGCAGCCCCCTGGCTAGCGGGGGACCCGGAAGGCTTTTT. The gene calls are TRBV5-6 and TRBJ2-2, with 10 bases aligning to TRBD2. This CDR3 has 15 amino acids. Germline V gives CDR1 SGHDT, CDR2 YYEEEE.

This clone was recorded only once. This chain uses TRBV5-5 with TRBJ1-4, with TRBD1 as a possible D gene (5 bases). The CDR3 covers 14 residues. V lost 1 base to trimming and J lost 4 bases, with 8 bases between them. Germline CDR1 SGHKS, CDR2 YYEKEE (reference sequence). In nucleotides, the CDR3 is TGTGCCAGCAGCTTGCACAGGATTAATGAAAAACTGTTTTTT. This encodes CASSLHRINEKLFF.

The rearrangement uses TRBV7-9 and TRBJ1-2; maybe TRBD1 (5 bases). CDR3 length equals 15 residues. Trimming stripped 4 bases from V and 6 bases from J, with 18 bases between. Germline assignment: CDR1 SEHNR and CDR2 FQNEAQ (reference sequence). DNA of the CDR3: TGTGCCAGCAGCTCACAAGGTTTACGGGGGGATGGCTACACCTTC. It specifies CASSSQGLRGDGYTF.

The chain links TRBV7-8 to TRBJ1-1, with D possibly TRBD1 on 5 matching bases. Trimming stripped 6 bases from V and 2 bases from J, with 10 bases between. This CDR3 contains 13 residues. Germline CDR1 SGHVS, CDR2 FQNEAQ. The CDR3 DNA follows: TGTGCCAGCAGTCTACAGGTCAACACTGAAGCTTTCTTT. It translates to CASSLQVNTEAFF. Full variable domain (rest looked up from reference TRBV7-8 and TRBJ1-1): GAGVSQSPRYKVAKRGQDVALRCDPISGHVSLFWYQQALGQGPEFLTYFQNEAQLDKSGLPSDRFFAERPEGSVSTLKIQRTQQEDSAVYLCASSLQVNTEAFFGQGTRLTVV.

V is TRBV6-6 and J is TRBJ2-7, with a possible D match to TRBD1 (5 bases). CDR1 MNHNY and CDR2 SVGAGI come from the germline V gene (reference sequence). Trimming stripped 5 bases from V and 12 bases from J, with 20 bases between. The CDR3 has 13 amino acids. CDR3 in DNA: TGTGCCAGCAGTGACCCAGGAAGGCAGGGCGTGTACTTC. Amino acids: CASSDPGRQGVYF.

This clone was found a few times. V and J are TRBV7-2 and TRBJ2-3, with D possibly matching TRBD2 (5 bases). The CDR3 covers 14 residues. The V end lost 2 bases, the J end lost 2 bases, and 8 bases lay between the germline ends. CDR1 and CDR2 (germline): SGHTA, FQGNSA. In DNA form, the CDR3 reads TGTGCCAGCAGCTTAAACGGGGTCACAGATACGCAGTATTTT. The encoded protein is CASSLNGVTDTQYF.

This rearrangement joins TRBV4-1 to TRBJ2-7; D is possibly TRBD1 (6 bases). The CDR3 covers 14 residues. V lost 3 bases and J 1 base, leaving 10 bases between the germline ends. The germline V gene encodes CDR1 MGHRA and CDR2 YSYEKL. The CDR3 nucleotides read TGCGCCAGCAGCCAGCCCGACAGGTCCTACGAGCAGTACTTC. Translation gives CASSQPDRSYEQYF.

In this sample, this clone turned up a few times. The identical CDR3 is also encoded by other nucleotide sequences in the sample. The gene calls are TRBV5-1 and TRBJ1-4; TRBD1 agrees at 12 bases. Germline V gives CDR1 SGHRS, CDR2 YFSETQ. CDR3 size: 15 residues. V lost 3 bases to trimming and J lost 8 bases; unmatched junction nucleotides: 5. The CDR3 is CASSSTGTGGEKLFF. Written as DNA, the CDR3 is TGCGCCAGCAGCTCGACCGGGACAGGGGGCGAAAAACTGTTTTTT.

V gene TRBV30 combines with J gene TRBJ1-1; D is perhaps TRBD1 (6 bases). Germline V gene sequence: CDR1 GTSNPN, CDR2 SVGIG (reference sequence). The CDR3 consists of 15 residues. Trimming cost V 5 bases and J 5 bases, with 21 bases left between them. In DNA form, the CDR3 reads TGTGCCTGGTTACCTACAGGGTCCTGGCTAACTGAAGCTTTCTTT. Protein sequence: CAWLPTGSWLTEAFF.

The chain uses TRBV30 and TRBJ2-1; TRBD2 aligns across 8 bases. Germline CDR1 is GTSNPN and CDR2 is SVGIG (reference sequence). This CDR3 has 15 amino acids. V lost 5 bases to trimming and J lost 2 bases; unmatched junction nucleotides: 8. Written as DNA, the CDR3 is TGTGCCTGGGAGGTAGCGGGATCCCCCTACAATGAGCAGTTCTTC. It yields the protein CAWEVAGSPYNEQFF.